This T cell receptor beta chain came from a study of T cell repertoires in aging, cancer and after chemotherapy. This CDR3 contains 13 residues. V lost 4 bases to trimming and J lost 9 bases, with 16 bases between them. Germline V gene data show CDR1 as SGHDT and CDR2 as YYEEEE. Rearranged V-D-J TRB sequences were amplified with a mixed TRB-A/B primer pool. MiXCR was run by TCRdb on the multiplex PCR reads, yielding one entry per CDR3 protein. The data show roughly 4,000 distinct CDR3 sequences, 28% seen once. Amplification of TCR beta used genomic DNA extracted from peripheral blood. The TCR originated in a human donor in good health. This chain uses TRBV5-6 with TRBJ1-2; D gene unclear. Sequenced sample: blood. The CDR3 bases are TGTGCCAGCAGCCAGGACGAGACGGGGAGCTACACCTTC. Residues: CASSQDETGSYTF. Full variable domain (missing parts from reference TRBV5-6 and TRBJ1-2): DAGVTQSPTHLIKTRGQQVTLRCSPKSGHDTVSWYQQALGQGPQFIFQYYEEEERQRGNFPDRFSGHQFPNYSSELNVNALLLGDSALYLCASSQDETGSYTFGSGTRLTVV.